This TCR beta chain stems from a study of response to subunit inactivated influenza vaccine. This CDR3 has 13 residues. Germline lookup yields CDR1 MNHEY and CDR2 SVGEGT. Trimming stripped 7 bases from V and 1 base from J, with 11 bases between. Study findings and constraints: A suggestion made by the authors is that each seasonal influenza vaccination recruits few new T cells.

TCRdb analysed the RT-PCR reads with MiXCR anew, one entry per CDR3 protein. Of about half a million distinct CDR3 sequences listed, 6% to 9% are singletons. The sample holds one count of this clonotype. Antigen unknown. The sequenced sample was PBMCs from blood, obtained around 2 years after vaccination. The TCR originated in a man aged 45 to 75 who received an inactivated influenza vaccine. V gene TRBV6-2 or TRBV6-3 combines with J gene TRBJ2-7; possibly TRBD2 for D (5 bases). CDR3 DNA: TGTGCCAGCACGGGAAAGGCGTCCTACGAGCAGTACTTC. This translates into CASTGKASYEQYF.